This entry is about one TCR beta chain. These data originate in a study of blood T cell repertoires in COVID-19. About the research overall: The United States, Italy and Spain supplied acute and convalescent COVID-19 samples.

The CDR3 has 16 amino acids. With 4 bases clipped from V and 6 bases from J, the junction kept 10 bases outside the gene matches. Germline V CDR1 and CDR2: LGHNA, YSLEER. Sequenced by immunoSEQ multiplex PCR; TCRdb stores in-frame clones only, minus some. The data contain about 210,000 clones, about 88% of them singletons. The specimen was peripheral blood. The origin of this receptor is a man in his 70s with acute or convalescent COVID-19. This rearrangement joins TRBV4-3 to TRBJ2-3, with TRBD1 matching 10 bases. As DNA, the CDR3 is TGCGCCAGCAGCCCTGGTGACAGGGGGCGATTGGATACGCAGTATTTT. Its protein is CASSPGDRGRLDTQYF.